The clone carrying this T cell receptor (beta chain) came up many times. Losses at the gene ends were 4 bases for V and 1 base for J; bases not matched to a gene: 3. The CDR3 runs 15 residues. This sample is drawn from a study of regulatory T cells in long-lasting Graves disease. Libraries of TCR beta came from iRepertoire HTBI primers plus Arm-PCR of CDR3 regions. One entry per CDR3 protein results from TCRdb running MiXCR on the multiplex PCR reads. The sample lists roughly 420,000 distinct CDR3 sequences; 12% to 15% were seen once. Regarding time point: newly diagnosed GD, antithyroid drugs for less than 3 months. The TCR library used RNA extracted from PBMCs. American Thyroid Association guidelines were used to diagnose Graves' disease. A further study also used this sample, focusing on T cells in Graves' hyperthyroidism and ophthalmopathy.

The sequencing here drew on peripheral blood mononuclear cells (PBMCs), taken at new diagnosis, from a patient treated with antithyroid drugs. J is TRBJ2-4 and V is TRBV12-3 or TRBV12-4, with 8 bases matching TRBD1. This receptor was identified in a woman aged 50 to 60 with Graves disease. The CDR3 DNA follows: TGTGCCAGCAGTTCAGGGGGCACGGCCAAAAACATTCAGTACTTC. Translated: CASSSGGTAKNIQYF.